This passage covers 18 T cell receptor beta chains from one sample sequenced in a study of human thymus T cells. Method: immunoSEQ multiplex PCR; TCRdb's copy keeps in-frame clones and lacks some. In the table there are tens of thousands of clones, approximately 95% of which are singletons. The material sequenced was blood. These TCRs come from a boy younger than two with a congenital heart defect but otherwise immunologically healthy.

The J gene is TRBJ1-1, the V gene TRBV19, with a possible D match to TRBD1 (6 bases). Germline CDR1 and CDR2: LNHDA and SQIVND (reference sequence). The germline V and J ends were trimmed by 7 bases and 6 bases, with 18 bases remaining between them. The length of the CDR3 is 14 residues. CDR3 residues: CASNWGAGESEAFF. In nucleotides, the CDR3 is TGTGCCAGTAACTGGGGCGCAGGGGAATCTGAAGCTTTCTTT.

This chain links TRBV14 with TRBJ2-1; D may be TRBD2 (6 bases). In germline, CDR1 is SGHDN, CDR2 FVKESK. This CDR3 contains 14 residues. V was cut by 6 bases and J by 4 bases, with 13 bases left in between. The CDR3 spells CASSSTRSYNEQFF. The DNA of the CDR3 is TGTGCCAGCAGTTCGACTAGGTCTTACAATGAGCAGTTCTTC.

The rearrangement joins TRBV2 to TRBJ2-7; D perhaps matches TRBD2 (6 bases). Germline assignment: CDR1 SNHLY and CDR2 FYNNEI. The germline V and J ends were trimmed by 11 bases and 2 bases, with 10 bases remaining between them. The length of the CDR3 is 11 residues. The CDR3 coding sequence is TGTGCCGGAGGGGACCCCTACGAGCAGTACTTC. It is translated as CAGGDPYEQYF.

The rearrangement uses TRBV5-5 and TRBJ2-3; 12 bases are shared with TRBD2. This CDR3 has 17 amino acids. Germline CDR1 is SGHKS and CDR2 is YYEKEE (reference sequence). With V trimmed by 1 base and J by 1 base, 4 bases remained unmatched. CDR3 loop: CASSLLAGGLGTDTQYF. The CDR3 DNA is TGTGCCAGCAGCTTGCTAGCGGGGGGGCTTGGCACAGATACGCAGTATTTT.

V and J are TRBV28 and TRBJ2-1; 8 bases map to TRBD1. The CDR3 extends over 15 amino acids. V dropped 6 bases and J dropped 5; count of bases not matched to a gene: 9. Germline V gene lookup returns CDR1 MDHEN and CDR2 SYDVKM. The chain's CDR3 is CASSPWDRSHNEQFF. The CDR3 coding sequence is TGTGCCAGCAGCCCCTGGGACAGGTCGCACAATGAGCAGTTCTTC.

The V call is TRBV5-6, the J call TRBJ2-7; possibly TRBD2 for D (5 bases). Germline V gene lookup returns CDR1 SGHDT and CDR2 YYEEEE. Trimming cost V 1 base and J 0 bases, with 11 bases left between them. This CDR3 region has 15 residues. The CDR3 sequence is CASSLPSLSSYEQYF. The CDR3 nucleotides read TGTGCCAGCAGCTTGCCTAGCCTTAGCTCCTACGAGCAGTACTTC.

The rearrangement uses TRBV2 and TRBJ1-5, with TRBD1 as a possible D gene (5 bases). CDR1 and CDR2 (germline): SNHLY, FYNNEI. Between the trimmed V and J ends, which lost 7 bases and 4 bases, there was a span of 17 bases. This CDR3 spans 15 amino acids. This CDR3 is CASNSVRGTNQPQHF. The CDR3 bases are TGTGCCAGCAACTCGGTGAGGGGAACTAATCAGCCCCAGCATTTT. Full variable domain (outside the CDR3, taken from reference TRBV2 and TRBJ1-5): EPEVTQTPSHQVTQMGQEVILRCVPISNHLYFYWYRQILGQKVEFLVSFYNNEISEKSEIFDDQFSVERPDGSNFTLKIRSTKLEDSAMYFCASNSVRGTNQPQHFGDGTRLSIL.

The chain employs TRBV4-3 and TRBJ1-2; perhaps TRBD1 as D (5 bases). The germline gives CDR1 LGHNA, CDR2 YSLEER. Trimming shortened V by 4 bases and J by 5 bases, and 11 bases separated the two germline ends. This CDR3 spans 13 amino acids. Here the CDR3 reads CASSPAGMYGYTF. The DNA for the CDR3 is TGCGCCAGCAGCCCTGCAGGGATGTATGGCTACACCTTC.

The V gene is TRBV27, the J gene TRBJ2-3; 7 bases match TRBD1. Germline loops: CDR1 MNHEY, CDR2 SMNVEV (reference sequence). This CDR3 has 13 amino acids. The trim removed 5 bases at V and 7 bases at J, leaving 6 bases unmatched. CDR3 sequence reads: CASSLQQGYTQYF. The DNA for the CDR3 is TGTGCCAGCAGTCTCCAACAGGGGTATACGCAGTATTTT.

The genes are TRBV4-1 and TRBJ2-1; tentative D call: TRBD1 (6 bases). The length of the CDR3 is 19 residues. V lost 0 bases and J 3 bases, leaving 21 bases between the germline ends. In germline, CDR1 is MGHRA, CDR2 YSYEKL. The CDR3 DNA sequence: TGCGCCAGCAGCCAAGACTGGGCCCCCCCGCGCAGGGGCTACAATGAGCAGTTCTTC. Its protein is CASSQDWAPPRRGYNEQFF.

The rearrangement links TRBV1 to TRBJ1-5. TRBV1 is noted as a pseudogene. The CDR3 runs 16 residues. The chain's CDR3 is CTSSHFPRDSNQPQHF. The DNA for the CDR3 is TGCACCAGCAGCCACTTTCCCCGGGACAGCAATCAGCCCCAGCATTTT.

V usage is TRBV5-8 and J usage is TRBJ1-4; TRBD1 is a possible D gene (5 bases). This CDR3 is built from 16 residues. The V and J ends lost 4 bases and 7 bases respectively, with 20 bases between them. Germline loops: CDR1 SGHTS, CDR2 YDEGEE. CDR3 region: CASSLRGFGQGEKLFF. The CDR3 bases are TGTGCCAGCAGCCTGAGGGGTTTTGGGCAGGGTGAAAAACTGTTTTTT.

The gene calls are TRBV5-1 and TRBJ2-5, with 8 nucleotides matching TRBD1. Looked up from germline, CDR1 is SGHRS and CDR2 is YFSETQ. The CDR3 has 14 amino acids. Trimming cost V 3 bases and J 4 bases; bases outside gene matches: 5. As DNA, the CDR3 is TGCGCCAGCAGCTCAGGGGGCGCCCGAGAGACCCAGTACTTC. Translated: CASSSGGARETQYF.

The chain uses TRBV28 and TRBJ1-1; no clear D. V lost 1 base to trimming and J lost 1 base, with 4 bases between them. Germline values: CDR1 MDHEN, CDR2 SYDVKM. The CDR3 loop spans 13 amino acids. The CDR3 spells CASSLSRNTEAFF. The DNA for the CDR3 is TGTGCCAGCAGTTTATCCCGGAACACTGAAGCTTTCTTT.

V gene TRBV5-4 combines with J gene TRBJ2-3; TRBD2 agrees at 9 bases. CDR3 length equals 14 residues. Trimming took 4 bases from V and 6 from J; bases not matched to a gene: 6. CDR1 and CDR2 (germline): SGHNT, YYREEE (reference sequence). The chain's CDR3 is CASSAGGPGDTQYF. The CDR3 nucleotides are TGTGCCAGCAGCGCGGGGGGGCCAGGGGATACGCAGTATTTT.

This chain uses TRBV4-2 with TRBJ2-1; 8 bases are shared with TRBD2. CDR3 length: 18 residues. J gave up 6 bases and V 1 base, and 14 bases lay outside the gene matches. Germline V lookup: CDR1 LGHNA, CDR2 YNFKEQ. CDR3 nucleotide sequence: TGTGCCAGCAGCCAAGTGCTGTCGGGGGGGCCGAGTGGCAATGAGCAGTTCTTC. This gives the protein CASSQVLSGGPSGNEQFF.

This clone was counted a few times. V and J are TRBV30 and TRBJ1-5; D not certain. V shed 7 bases and J shed 6 bases, with 13 bases lying between them. Germline V lookup: CDR1 GTSNPN, CDR2 SVGIG (reference sequence). The CDR3 runs 12 residues. The CDR3: CALRVVGQPQHF. The CDR3 coding sequence is TGTGCCTTAAGGGTTGTCGGTCAGCCCCAGCATTTT.

The chain has TRBV9 and TRBJ2-5; a weak D match, TRBD2 (6 bases). Germline CDR1 and CDR2: SGDLS and YYNGEE. This CDR3 region has 15 residues. The V gene lost 4 bases and the J gene lost 5 bases, with 18 bases spanning the gap. The CDR3 coding sequence is TGTGCCAGCAGCCCACCACGGGGGTCCGGGGAGACCCAGTACTTC. Protein: CASSPPRGSGETQYF.